This note documents a single T cell receptor beta chain sequence. This sample is part of a study of T cell responses to AZD1222 COVID-19 vaccine. Profiling relied on immunoSEQ multiplex PCR, and the TCRdb table lists in-frame clones only, not all of them. The sample holds some 170,000 clones, 92% seen once. Between the trimmed V and J ends, which lost 3 bases and 5 bases, there was a span of 19 bases. Germline values: CDR1 KGHSH, CDR2 LQKENI. The length of the CDR3 is 16 residues. V is TRBV18 and J is TRBJ2-5; no definite D call. The origin of this receptor is an adult who received the AZD1222 COVID-19 vaccine. The specimen was peripheral blood, collected 28 days after the second AZD1222 dose. The CDR3 bases are TGTGCCAGCTCACCCCCTGGTGCGTTGGTTAGGGAGACCCAGTACTTC. It yields the protein CASSPPGALVRETQYF.